This TCR beta chain was documented in a study of beta chain features in type 1 diabetes. Findings of the study overall: People with Type 1 diabetes carried modestly yet significantly shorter TCRB CDR3s in all four CD4+ subsets.

In its sample, this clone was seen a few times. The antigen is unknown. Of the isolated RNA, all was reverse transcribed, and so the sequenced material was expressed TCRB transcripts. Deep immunoSEQ sequencing covered naive, central memory and regulatory T cell samples. Sequenced by immunoSEQ multiplex PCR; TCRdb stores in-frame clones only, minus some. The sample carries around 310,000 clones, about 14% recorded once. The CDR3 loop spans 13 amino acids. The V end lost 0 bases, the J end lost 12 bases, and 12 bases lay between the germline ends. From germline, CDR1 is SGHRS and CDR2 YFSETQ. What was sequenced was naive CD4+ T cells from blood. The J gene is TRBJ1-4, the V gene TRBV5-1; D ambiguous. The receptor's source is a young woman with type 1 diabetes. CDR3 region: CASSLAPAYELFF. The DNA for the CDR3 is TGCGCCAGCAGCTTGGCGCCCGCCTATGAACTGTTTTTT.